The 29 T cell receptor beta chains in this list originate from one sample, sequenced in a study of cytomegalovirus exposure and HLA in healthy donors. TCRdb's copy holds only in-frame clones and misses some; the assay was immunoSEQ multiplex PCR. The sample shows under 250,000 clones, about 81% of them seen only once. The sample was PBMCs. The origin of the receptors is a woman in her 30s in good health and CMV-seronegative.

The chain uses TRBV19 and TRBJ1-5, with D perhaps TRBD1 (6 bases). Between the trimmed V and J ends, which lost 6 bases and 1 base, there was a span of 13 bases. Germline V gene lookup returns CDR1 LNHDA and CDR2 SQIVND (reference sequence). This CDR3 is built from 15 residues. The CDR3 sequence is CASSYRVRSNQPQHF. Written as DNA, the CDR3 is TGTGCCAGTAGCTACAGGGTAAGGAGCAATCAGCCCCAGCATTTT.

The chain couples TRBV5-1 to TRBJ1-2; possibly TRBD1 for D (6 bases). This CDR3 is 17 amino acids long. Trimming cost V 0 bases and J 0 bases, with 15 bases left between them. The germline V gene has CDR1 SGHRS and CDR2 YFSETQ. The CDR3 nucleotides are TGCGCCAGCAGCTTGGGAACCTCAGGGGTAGCTAACTATGGCTACACCTTC. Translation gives CASSLGTSGVANYGYTF. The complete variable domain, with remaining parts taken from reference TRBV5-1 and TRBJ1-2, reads KAGVTQTPRYLIKTRGQQVTLSCSPISGHRSVSWYQQTPGQGLQFLFEYFSETQRNKGNFPGRFSGRQFSNSRSEMNVSTLELGDSALYLCASSLGTSGVANYGYTFGSGTRLTVV.

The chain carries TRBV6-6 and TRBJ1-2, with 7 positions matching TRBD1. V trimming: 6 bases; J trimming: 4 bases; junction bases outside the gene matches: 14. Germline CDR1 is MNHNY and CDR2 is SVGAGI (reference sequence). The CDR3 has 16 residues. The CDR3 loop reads CASRQSTRGFGYGYTF. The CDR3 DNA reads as TGTGCCAGCAGACAAAGTACCAGGGGGTTCGGCTATGGCTACACCTTC.

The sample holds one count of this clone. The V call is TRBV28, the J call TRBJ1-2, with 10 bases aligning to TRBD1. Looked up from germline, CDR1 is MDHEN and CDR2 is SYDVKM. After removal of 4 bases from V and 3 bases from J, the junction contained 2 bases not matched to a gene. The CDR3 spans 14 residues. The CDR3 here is CASSWDRGHYGYTF. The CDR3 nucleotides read TGTGCCAGCAGTTGGGACAGGGGACACTATGGCTACACCTTC.

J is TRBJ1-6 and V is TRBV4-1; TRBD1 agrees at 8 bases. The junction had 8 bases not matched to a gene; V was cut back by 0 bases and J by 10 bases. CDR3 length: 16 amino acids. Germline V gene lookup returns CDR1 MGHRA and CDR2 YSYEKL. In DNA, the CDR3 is TGCGCCAGCAGCCAAGATAAGGGACAGGTACCCTCACCCCTCCACTTT. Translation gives CASSQDKGQVPSPLHF.

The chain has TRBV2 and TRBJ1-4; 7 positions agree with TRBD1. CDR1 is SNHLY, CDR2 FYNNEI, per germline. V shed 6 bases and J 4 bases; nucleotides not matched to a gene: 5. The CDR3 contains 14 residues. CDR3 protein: CASSPTGFNEKLFF. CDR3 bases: TGTGCCAGCAGCCCGACAGGGTTTAATGAAAAACTGTTTTTT.

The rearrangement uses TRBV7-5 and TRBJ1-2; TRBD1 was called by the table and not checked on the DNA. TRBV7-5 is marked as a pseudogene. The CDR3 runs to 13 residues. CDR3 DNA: TGTGTCAGAAGCTTAACAGGGAACTATGGCTACACCTTC. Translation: CVRSLTGNYGYTF.

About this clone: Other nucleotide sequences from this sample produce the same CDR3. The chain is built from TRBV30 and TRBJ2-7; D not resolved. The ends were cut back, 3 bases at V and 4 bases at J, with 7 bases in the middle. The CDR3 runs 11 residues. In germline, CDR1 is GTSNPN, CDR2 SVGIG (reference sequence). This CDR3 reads CAWRRSYEQYF. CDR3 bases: TGTGCCTGGAGGCGGAGTTACGAGCAGTACTTC.

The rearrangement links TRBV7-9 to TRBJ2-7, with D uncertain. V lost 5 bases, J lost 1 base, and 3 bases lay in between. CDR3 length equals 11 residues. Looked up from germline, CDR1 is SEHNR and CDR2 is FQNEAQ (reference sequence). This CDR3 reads CASSASYEQYF. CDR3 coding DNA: TGTGCCAGCAGCGCGTCCTACGAGCAGTACTTC.

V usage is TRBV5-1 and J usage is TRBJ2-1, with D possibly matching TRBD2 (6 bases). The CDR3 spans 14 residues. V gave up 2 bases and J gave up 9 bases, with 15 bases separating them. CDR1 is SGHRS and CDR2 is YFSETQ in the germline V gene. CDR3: CASSFGDLFAEQFF. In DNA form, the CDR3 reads TGCGCCAGCAGCTTTGGGGACTTGTTCGCTGAGCAGTTCTTC. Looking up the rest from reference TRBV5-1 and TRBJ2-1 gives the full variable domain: KAGVTQTPRYLIKTRGQQVTLSCSPISGHRSVSWYQQTPGQGLQFLFEYFSETQRNKGNFPGRFSGRQFSNSRSEMNVSTLELGDSALYLCASSFGDLFAEQFFGPGTRLTVL.

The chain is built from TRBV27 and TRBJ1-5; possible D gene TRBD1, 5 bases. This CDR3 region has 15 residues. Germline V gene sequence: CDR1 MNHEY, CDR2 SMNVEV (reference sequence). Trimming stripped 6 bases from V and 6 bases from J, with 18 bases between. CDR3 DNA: TGTGCCAGCAGCGTCTATGGGGATAGGGGTCAGCCCCAGCATTTT. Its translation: CASSVYGDRGQPQHF.

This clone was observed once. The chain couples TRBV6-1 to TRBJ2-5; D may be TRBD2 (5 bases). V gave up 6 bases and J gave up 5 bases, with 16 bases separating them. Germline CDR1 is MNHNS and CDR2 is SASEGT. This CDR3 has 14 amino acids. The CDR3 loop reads CASREPLWEETQYF. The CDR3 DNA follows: TGTGCCAGCAGGGAACCCCTCTGGGAGGAGACCCAGTACTTC.

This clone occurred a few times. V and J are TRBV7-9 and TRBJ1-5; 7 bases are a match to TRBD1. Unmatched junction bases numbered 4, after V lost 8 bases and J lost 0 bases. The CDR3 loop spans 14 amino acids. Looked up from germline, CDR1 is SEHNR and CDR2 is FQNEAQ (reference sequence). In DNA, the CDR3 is TGTGCCAGCCGGGACAGCTCTAGCAATCAGCCCCAGCATTTT. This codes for CASRDSSSNQPQHF.

The CDR3 protein is CASSFYGYTF. As DNA, the CDR3 is TGTGCCAGCAGCTTCTATGGCTACACCTTC. V gene TRBV6-1 combines with J gene TRBJ1-2, with D uncertain. Germline CDR1 and CDR2: MNHNS and SASEGT. V lost 6 bases and J 4 bases, leaving 3 bases between the germline ends. The CDR3 totals 10 residues.

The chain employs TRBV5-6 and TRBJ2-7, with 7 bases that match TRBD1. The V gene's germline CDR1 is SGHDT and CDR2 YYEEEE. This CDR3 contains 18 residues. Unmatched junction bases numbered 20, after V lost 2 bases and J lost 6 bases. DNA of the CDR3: TGTGCCAGCAGCTTATTAGTTTCAACAGGGGCGCTTCGAGGCGAGCAGTACTTC. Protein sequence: CASSLLVSTGALRGEQYF.

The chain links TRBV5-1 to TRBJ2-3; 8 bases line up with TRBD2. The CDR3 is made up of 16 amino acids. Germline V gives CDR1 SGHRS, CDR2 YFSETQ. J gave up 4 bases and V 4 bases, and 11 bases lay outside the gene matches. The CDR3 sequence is CASSGTGLGISDTQYF. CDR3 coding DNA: TGCGCCAGCAGCGGAACGGGACTAGGTATCTCAGATACGCAGTATTTT.

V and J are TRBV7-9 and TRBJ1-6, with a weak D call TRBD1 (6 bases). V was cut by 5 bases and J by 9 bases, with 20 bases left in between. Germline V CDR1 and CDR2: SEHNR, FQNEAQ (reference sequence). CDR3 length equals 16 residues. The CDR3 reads CASSPADGRGSSPLHF. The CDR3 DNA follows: TGTGCCAGCAGCCCGGCCGATGGCAGGGGTAGTTCACCCCTCCACTTT.

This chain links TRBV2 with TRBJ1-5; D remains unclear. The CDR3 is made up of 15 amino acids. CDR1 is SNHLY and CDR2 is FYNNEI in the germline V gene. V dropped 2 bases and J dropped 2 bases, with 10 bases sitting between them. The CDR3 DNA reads TGTGCCAGCAGTGAAAGTGGGCGAGGCAATCAGCCCCAGCATTTT. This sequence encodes CASSESGRGNQPQHF.

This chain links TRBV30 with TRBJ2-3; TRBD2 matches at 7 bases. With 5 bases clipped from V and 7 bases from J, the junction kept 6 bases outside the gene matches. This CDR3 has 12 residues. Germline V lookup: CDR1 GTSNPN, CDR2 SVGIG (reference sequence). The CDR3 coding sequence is TGTGCCTGGGGGACTACCTTAAATACGCAGTATTTT. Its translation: CAWGTTLNTQYF.

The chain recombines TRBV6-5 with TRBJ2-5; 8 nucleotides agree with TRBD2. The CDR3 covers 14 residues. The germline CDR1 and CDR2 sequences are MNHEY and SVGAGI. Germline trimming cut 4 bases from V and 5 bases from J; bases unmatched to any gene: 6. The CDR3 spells CASSLGLDIETQYF. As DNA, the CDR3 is TGTGCCAGCAGTTTGGGACTAGACATCGAGACCCAGTACTTC.

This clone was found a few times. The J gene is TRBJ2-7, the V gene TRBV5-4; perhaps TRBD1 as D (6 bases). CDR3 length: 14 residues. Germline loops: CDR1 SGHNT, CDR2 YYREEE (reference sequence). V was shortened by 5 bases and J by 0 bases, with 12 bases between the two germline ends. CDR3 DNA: TGTGCCAGCAGTACGACAGGTTTCTCCTACGAGCAGTACTTC. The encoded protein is CASSTTGFSYEQYF.

The CDR3 region is CASSPGGSRPFQAFF. CDR3 in DNA: TGCGCCAGCAGCCCAGGAGGGTCAAGGCCCTTTCAAGCTTTCTTT. V and J are TRBV4-1 and TRBJ1-1; D unclear. The CDR3 length is 15 residues. The V and J ends lost 4 bases and 9 bases respectively, with 21 bases between them. Looked up from germline, CDR1 is MGHRA and CDR2 is YSYEKL.

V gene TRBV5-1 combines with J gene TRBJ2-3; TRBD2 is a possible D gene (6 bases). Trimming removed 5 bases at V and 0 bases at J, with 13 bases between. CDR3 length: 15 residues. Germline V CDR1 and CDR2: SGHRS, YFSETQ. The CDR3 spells CASRTRRVSTDTQYF. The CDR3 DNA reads TGCGCCAGCAGGACCCGGAGGGTTAGCACAGATACGCAGTATTTT.

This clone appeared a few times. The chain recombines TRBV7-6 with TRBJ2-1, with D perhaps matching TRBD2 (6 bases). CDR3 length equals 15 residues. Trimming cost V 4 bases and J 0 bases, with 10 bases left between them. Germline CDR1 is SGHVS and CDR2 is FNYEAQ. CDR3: CASSSGLLSYNEQFF. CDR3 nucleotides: TGTGCCAGCAGCTCGGGACTCCTCTCCTACAATGAGCAGTTCTTC.

CDR3 amino acids: CATALRGAGTGELFF. In DNA, the CDR3 is TGTGCCACTGCGTTGCGGGGGGCCGGCACCGGGGAGCTGTTTTTT. The rearrangement links TRBV19 to TRBJ2-2, with 8 bases aligning to TRBD2. Trimming at V came to 10 bases and at J to 4 bases, leaving 11 bases not matched to a gene. There are 15 residues in the CDR3. Looked up from germline, CDR1 is LNHDA and CDR2 is SQIVND (reference sequence).

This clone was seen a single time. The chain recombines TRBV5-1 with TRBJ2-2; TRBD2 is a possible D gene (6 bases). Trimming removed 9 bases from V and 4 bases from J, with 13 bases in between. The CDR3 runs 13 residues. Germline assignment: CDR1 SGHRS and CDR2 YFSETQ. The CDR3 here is CATSGVTTGELFF. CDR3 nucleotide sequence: TGCGCCACCTCGGGGGTTACCACCGGGGAGCTGTTTTTT.

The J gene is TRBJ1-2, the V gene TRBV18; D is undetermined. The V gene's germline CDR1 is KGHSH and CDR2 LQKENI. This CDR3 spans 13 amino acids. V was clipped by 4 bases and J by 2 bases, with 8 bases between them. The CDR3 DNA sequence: TGTGCCAGCTCACAGACGGAGAACTATGGCTACACCTTC. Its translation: CASSQTENYGYTF. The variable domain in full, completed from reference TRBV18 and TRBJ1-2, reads NAGVMQNPRHLVRRRGQEARLRCSPMKGHSHVYWYRQLPEEGLKFMVYLQKENIIDESGMPKERFSAEFPKEGPSILRIQQVVRGDSAAYFCASSQTENYGYTFGSGTRLTVV.

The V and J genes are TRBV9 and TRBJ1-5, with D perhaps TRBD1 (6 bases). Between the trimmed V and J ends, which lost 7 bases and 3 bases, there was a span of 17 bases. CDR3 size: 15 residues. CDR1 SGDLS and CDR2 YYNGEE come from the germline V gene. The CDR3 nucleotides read TGTGCCAGCTCGCCAGGGGTGGGCTTCAATCAGCCCCAGCATTTT. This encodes CASSPGVGFNQPQHF.

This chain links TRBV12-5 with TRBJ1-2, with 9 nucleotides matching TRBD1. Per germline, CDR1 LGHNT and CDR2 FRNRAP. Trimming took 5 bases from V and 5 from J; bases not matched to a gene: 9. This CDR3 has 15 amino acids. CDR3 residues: CASGPTTGGHYGYTF. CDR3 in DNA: TGTGCTAGTGGTCCAACGACAGGGGGACATTATGGCTACACCTTC.